These 5 T cell receptor beta chains came from one sample sequenced in a study of blood T cell repertoires in COVID-19. Profiled with immunoSEQ multiplex PCR; TCRdb holds only in-frame clones, not every one. The table shows fewer than 200,000 clones, with about 85% occurring only once. Sequencing used peripheral blood. These receptors were collected from a middle-aged man with acute or convalescent COVID-19.

The chain uses TRBV7-2 and TRBJ2-5, with a weak D call TRBD2 (6 bases). Trimming pared 1 base from V and 4 bases from J, leaving 19 bases between. The germline V gene has CDR1 SGHTA and CDR2 FQGNSA. This CDR3 has 17 amino acids. The CDR3 DNA is TGTGCCAGCAGCTTAGGTCCTAGCGCCCTCAGAGGAGAGACCCAGTACTTC. Protein product: CASSLGPSALRGETQYF.

V gene TRBV11-2 combines with J gene TRBJ2-5; D might be TRBD1 (6 bases). The germline CDR1 and CDR2 sequences are SGHAT and FQNNGV. The CDR3 consists of 16 residues. V was shortened by 1 base and J by 1 base, with 13 bases between the two germline ends. CDR3 amino acids: CASSLGGTGFQETQYF. The CDR3 nucleotides are TGTGCCAGCAGCTTAGGAGGAACAGGGTTCCAAGAGACCCAGTACTTC.

This chain uses TRBV11-1 with TRBJ1-1; no clear D gene. V gave up 3 bases and J gave up 0 bases, with 5 bases separating them. In germline, CDR1 is SGHAT, CDR2 FQDESV (reference sequence). The CDR3 is made up of 13 amino acids. CDR3 region: CASSFRLNTEAFF. The DNA for the CDR3 is TGTGCCAGCAGCTTCCGGTTGAACACTGAAGCTTTCTTT.

The V call is TRBV7-8, the J call TRBJ2-3; tentatively, D is TRBD1 (5 bases). Trimming left V 5 bases short and J 10 bases short, with 13 bases between. The CDR3 consists of 12 residues. CDR1 and CDR2 from the germline V gene are SGHVS and FQNEAQ. The CDR3 loop is CASSLVPRAQYF. The CDR3 bases are TGTGCCAGCAGCCTTGTCCCCAGGGCGCAGTATTTT.

The V gene is TRBV7-9, the J gene TRBJ1-2; D ambiguous. The CDR3 runs to 12 residues. The germline V and J ends were trimmed by 3 bases and 7 bases, with 9 bases remaining between them. Germline V gene sequence: CDR1 SEHNR, CDR2 FQNEAQ (reference sequence). CDR3 nucleotide sequence: TGTGCCAGCAGCTTTAGGGAGAGTGGCTACACCTTC. It encodes CASSFRESGYTF.